These T cell receptor beta chains were read from a single sample in a study of control samples from healthy donors and cancer patients. The table came from immunoSEQ multiplex PCR; TCRdb's copy has only in-frame clones and leaves some out. The table shows some 130,000 clones, with 85% to 95% occurring only once. Sequenced sample: PBMCs. These receptors all come from a man aged 50-59 years with head and neck cancer. CDR3s include the opening cysteine and the closing phenylalanine or tryptophan. Each record gives: J gene, D gene, V gene, clone size, CDR3 length, CDR3 DNA, CDR3 protein. The D gene is left open where the match is weak. Where a row states a size, it is once, few, many or the class of an expanded clone; other rows omit it.

TRBJ2-7,-,TRBV18,-,14,TGTGCCAGCTCACCTCCCCTGGGCCCCTACGAGCAGTACTTC,CASSPPLGPYEQYF
TRBJ2-7,-,TRBV6-5,-,15,TGTGCCAGCACTACGATGTTAGGGGAATACTACGAGCAGTACTTC,CASTTMLGEYYEQYF
TRBJ2-7,-,TRBV3-1/TRBV3-2,-,12,TGTGCCAGCAGCCATGCCTCCTACGAGCAGTACTTC,CASSHASYEQYF
TRBJ2-7,-,TRBV9,-,15,TGTGCCAGCAGCGTAAATCCCACTAGGCCCTACGAGCAGTACTTC,CASSVNPTRPYEQYF
TRBJ2-1,TRBD2,TRBV7-9,once,16,TGTGCCAGCAGCTCTTATTTCGGGACTACCTACAATGAGCAGTTCTTC,CASSSYFGTTYNEQFF
TRBJ2-7,TRBD1,TRBV6-2/TRBV6-3,-,16,TGTGCCAGCAGTTACTCCGGGACAGGGGGTTCCTACGAGCAGTACTTC,CASSYSGTGGSYEQYF
TRBJ1-3,-,TRBV7-9,-,15,TGTGCCAGCACCCTATATGGGGGCGGGGGAAACACCATATATTTT,CASTLYGGGGNTIYF
TRBJ1-4,-,TRBV19,-,15,TGTGCCAGTAGTATGAGCGGGCAGAATAATGAAAAACTGTTTTTT,CASSMSGQNNEKLFF
TRBJ2-3,-,TRBV29-1,-,12,TGCAGCGTTGAATGGATGGGAGATACGCAGTATTTT,CSVEWMGDTQYF
TRBJ2-3,-,TRBV2,-,15,TGTGCCAGCAGTACCGACGGTAGCGGCACAGATACGCAGTATTTT,CASSTDGSGTDTQYF
TRBJ2-3,-,TRBV5-1,-,14,TGCGCCAGCAGCTTGGGGGACTCCACAGATACGCAGTATTTT,CASSLGDSTDTQYF
TRBJ2-5,TRBD2,TRBV4-2,-,16,TGTGCCAGCAGCCAGGCCGGGACTAGCGGGGGGGAGACCCAGTACTTC,CASSQAGTSGGETQYF
TRBJ1-2,-,TRBV28,-,13,TGTGCCAGCAGTTTAGGGATCCCGGATGGCTACACCTTC,CASSLGIPDGYTF
TRBJ2-2,-,TRBV24-1,-,13,TGTGCCACCAGTGACCCAGCGGCCGGGGAGCTGTTTTTT,CATSDPAAGELFF
TRBJ1-1,-,TRBV4-2,-,15,TGTGCCAGCAGCCAAGTGGCGGGTATGAACACTGAAGCTTTCTTT,CASSQVAGMNTEAFF
TRBJ1-5,-,TRBV6-4,-,16,TGTGCCAGCAGTGACTCGCGTGGGGGGCGGGATCAGCCCCAGCATTTT,CASSDSRGGRDQPQHF
TRBJ1-5,-,TRBV6-2/TRBV6-3,-,17,TGTGCCAGCAGTTACGGCCCCCACAGGGCGGGCAATCAGCCCCAGCATTTT,CASSYGPHRAGNQPQHF
TRBJ2-1,-,TRBV11-1,-,13,TGTGCCAGCAGCTTACTCCGGACCCATGAGCAGTTCTTC,CASSLLRTHEQFF
TRBJ2-7,-,TRBV5-1,-,15,TGCGCCAGCAGCTTGGTTGGGGGTTCTTCCTACGAGCAGTACTTC,CASSLVGGSSYEQYF
TRBJ2-2,-,TRBV12-3/TRBV12-4,-,12,TGTGCCAGCAGTTTATTAGCGGGGGAGCTGTTTTTT,CASSLLAGELFF
TRBJ1-4,TRBD1,TRBV2,-,15,TGTGCCAGCAGGGACAGGGGGCTATTGAATGAAAAACTGTTTTTT,CASRDRGLLNEKLFF
TRBJ2-2,TRBD2,TRBV11-3,-,15,TGTGCCAGCAGCTTAGAACTAGCGGGGACCGGGGAGCTGTTTTTT,CASSLELAGTGELFF
TRBJ2-7,TRBD1,TRBV3-1/TRBV3-2,-,18,TGTGCCAGCAGCCCGAAAGCCCTGAGACAGGGGTTATCCTACGAGCAGTACTTC,CASSPKALRQGLSYEQYF
TRBJ1-2,TRBD1,TRBV10-3,-,12,TGTGCCATCAGCACAGGGGGCTTTGGCTACACCTTC,CAISTGGFGYTF
TRBJ1-5,-,TRBV4-1,few,15,TGCGCCAGCAGCCGGGCGCTCTTGAGCAATCAGCCCCAGCATTTT,CASSRALLSNQPQHF
TRBJ1-3,-,TRBV10-1,once,14,TGCGCCAGCAGTGCGGGGCCTAGGGGAAACACCATATATTTT,CASSAGPRGNTIYF
TRBJ2-1,-,TRBV6-5,-,12,TGTGCCAGCAGGGGTTTCTACAATGAGCAGTTCTTC,CASRGFYNEQFF
TRBJ1-4,-,TRBV7-8,-,14,TGTGCCAGCAGCTTCGAGGGAATCGATGAAAAACTGTTTTTT,CASSFEGIDEKLFF
TRBJ2-2,TRBD1,TRBV18,-,17,TGTGCCAGCTCACCACTCCCCCAGGGGGCGAATACCGGGGAGCTGTTTTTT,CASSPLPQGANTGELFF
TRBJ1-2,-,TRBV19,-,12,TGTGCCAGTACCCCAGGGGCTTATGGCTACACCTTC,CASTPGAYGYTF
TRBJ1-3,-,TRBV7-8,-,15,TGTGCCAGCAGCTTAAGTGCAGGGCCTGGAAACACCATATATTTT,CASSLSAGPGNTIYF
TRBJ2-3,TRBD2,TRBV6-4,few,15,TGTGCCAGCAGTGAAACTAGCGGGGGCTCAGATACGCAGTATTTT,CASSETSGGSDTQYF
TRBJ1-5,-,TRBV5-1,-,13,TGCGCCAGCAGCTTAGGGAGCAATCAGCCCCAGCATTTT,CASSLGSNQPQHF
TRBJ2-2,-,TRBV24-1,-,17,TGTGCCACCAGTGATTCGGGGAGGCCTCGGGGCACCGGGGAGCTGTTTTTT,CATSDSGRPRGTGELFF
TRBJ2-7,TRBD2,TRBV28,once,15,TGTGCCAGCAGAGAGGGGACAACTAGCGGGGTTGAGCAGTACTTC,CASREGTTSGVEQYF
TRBJ2-2,TRBD1,TRBV3-1/TRBV3-2,-,16,TGTGCCAGCAGCCCCTGGACAGGGGTGAACACCGGGGAGCTGTTTTTT,CASSPWTGVNTGELFF
TRBJ1-5,-,TRBV19,-,13,TGTGCCAGTAGTCGGGGGGCTGAACAGCCCCAGCATTTT,CASSRGAEQPQHF
TRBJ2-6,-,TRBV6-2/TRBV6-3,-,16,TGTGCCAGCAGTTACCCAAACAGGGACCGGGCCAACGTCCTGACTTTC,CASSYPNRDRANVLTF